This entry features one TCR beta chain sequence. Its antigen is not known. These data belong to a study of vaccination and CD4 T cells after COVID-19. Study-wide background: Following dose two, a median about 65 days (range 14 to 241) passed before post-vaccine samples were taken. Stimulation of the cells used overlapping spike peptide pools from SARS-CoV-2 and from the common cold coronaviruses HCoV-NL63, HCoV-OC43 and HCoV-229E. Study-wide findings and caveats: Reactive clonotype counts went from median 21 after infection to about 38 after vaccination, nonsignificantly.

Treatment described: approximately 9-day PBMC culture with coronavirus spike peptide pools or control peptides (ViraFEST assay). Researchers used the Oncomine TCR Beta short-read assay to sequence DNA from cultured CD4+ T cells. In TCRdb, the PCR reads were re-called with MiXCR into one record per CDR3 protein. Of 19,000 or so distinct CDR3 sequences in the sample, 65% to 80% were seen once. The CDR3 is 15 residues long. Germline CDR1 reads LNHNV; CDR2 reads YYDKDF (reference sequence). With V trimmed by 5 bases and J by 2 bases, 5 bases remained unmatched. The V and J genes are TRBV15 and TRBJ2-2; 7 bases line up with TRBD1. The sample was CD4+ T cells from blood, cultured in vitro, taken after SARS-CoV-2 vaccination. The source of this sequence is a human donor who received a COVID-19 vaccine. This chain's CDR3 is CATSLDRVNTGELFF. CDR3 coding DNA: TGTGCCACCAGCCTAGACAGGGTAAACACCGGGGAGCTGTTTTTT. Using reference TRBV15 and TRBJ2-2 for the parts outside the CDR3, the full variable domain is DAMVIQNPRYQVTQFGKPVTLSCSQTLNHNVMYWYQQKSSQAPKLLFHYYDKDFNNEADTPDNFQSRRPNTSFCFLDIRSPGLGDTAMYLCATSLDRVNTGELFFGEGSRLTVL.